What follows are 9 T cell receptor beta chains derived from one specimen sequenced in a study of CD8 T cells in ankylosing spondylitis. General study points: Ankylosing spondylitis blood appeared to carry a characteristic TCR beta motif of roughly eight highly homologous variants.

Antigens of these TCRs are unknown. TCRdb re-called the 5' RACE reads through MiXCR, storing one row per CDR3 protein. The sample consists of 470,000 or so distinct CDR3 sequences, roughly a quarter of them appearing once. The sample comprised blood, either unsorted or a sorted T cell fraction (not recorded which). The receptors derive from a male donor with ankylosing spondylitis.

The chain carries TRBV9 and TRBJ2-2, with D uncertain. The CDR3 has 13 residues. V lost 3 bases, J lost 6 bases, and 9 bases lay in between. Germline V lookup: CDR1 SGDLS, CDR2 YYNGEE. The CDR3 spells CASSALGAGELFF. DNA of the CDR3: TGTGCCAGCAGCGCCCTTGGGGCCGGGGAGCTGTTTTTT.

In this sample, this clonotype turned up a few times. The CDR3 DNA reads as TGTGCCAGCAGCTTAGGCACAGGGCGTTTGGTATATGGCTACACCTTC. Its translation is CASSLGTGRLVYGYTF. V is TRBV7-2 and J is TRBJ1-2; perhaps TRBD1 as D (6 bases). Germline V lookup: CDR1 SGHTA, CDR2 FQGNSA. The length of the CDR3 is 16 residues. V was trimmed by 1 base and J by 5 bases, leaving 17 bases between them. Full variable domain (outside the CDR3, taken from reference TRBV7-2 and TRBJ1-2): GAGVSQSPSNKVTEKGKDVELRCDPISGHTALYWYRQSLGQGLEFLIYFQGNSAPDKSGLPSDRFSAERTGGSVSTLTIQRTQQEDSAVYLCASSLGTGRLVYGYTFGSGTRLTVV.

There are a few counts of this clonotype. The chain links TRBV3-1 to TRBJ1-5; D ambiguous. The CDR3 consists of 12 residues. The V gene lost 4 bases and the J gene lost 6 bases, with 7 bases spanning the gap. The germline gives CDR1 LGHDT, CDR2 YNNKEL (reference sequence). The CDR3 here is CASSLGVQPQHF. Written as DNA, the CDR3 is TGTGCCAGCAGCCTTGGGGTTCAGCCCCAGCATTTT. The full variable domain, its missing parts supplied by reference TRBV3-1 and TRBJ1-5, is DTAVSQTPKYLVTQMGNDKSIKCEQNLGHDTMYWYKQDSKKFLKIMFSYNNKELIINETVPNRFSPKSPDKAHLNLHINSLELGDSAVYFCASSLGVQPQHFGDGTRLSIL.

This chain joins TRBV4-2 and TRBJ2-7, with 9 bases fitting TRBD2. Trimming at V came to 4 bases and at J to 3 bases, leaving 7 bases not matched to a gene. Germline V gives CDR1 LGHNA, CDR2 YNFKEQ. The CDR3 is made up of 15 amino acids. The CDR3 nucleotides read TGTGCCAGCAGCCGGGGGACTAGCTTTCTCTACGAGCAGTACTTC. Encoded protein: CASSRGTSFLYEQYF.

Many counts were recorded for this clonotype. This sequence joins TRBV7-6 and TRBJ2-5; the D gene is possibly TRBD2 (6 bases). The CDR3 length is 14 residues. Trimming left V 6 bases short and J 5 bases short, with 16 bases between. Per the germline V gene, CDR1 is SGHVS and CDR2 is FNYEAQ. Here the CDR3 DNA reads TGTGCCAGCAGAAGAGAGGGAGGCGTGGAGACCCAGTACTTC. It specifies CASRREGGVETQYF.

In its sample, this clonotype was seen a few times. The rearrangement joins TRBV20-1 to TRBJ2-5; D might be TRBD2 (6 bases). There are 13 residues in the CDR3. Germline loops: CDR1 DFQATT, CDR2 SNEGSKA (reference sequence). Trimming removed 4 bases from V and 0 bases from J, with 9 bases in between. The CDR3 loop reads CSANRDYQETQYF. In nucleotides, the CDR3 is TGCAGTGCTAACCGGGACTACCAAGAGACCCAGTACTTC.

The chain recombines TRBV11-1 with TRBJ2-5, with 11 nucleotides matching TRBD2. This CDR3 comprises 18 residues. CDR1 and CDR2 (germline): SGHAT, FQDESV (reference sequence). J was trimmed by 0 bases and V by 1 base; bases with no gene match: 7. The CDR3 region has the DNA TGTGCCAGCAGCTTAGGTGCTCTAGCGGGAGGAAACCAAGAGACCCAGTACTTC. Its translation is CASSLGALAGGNQETQYF.

This chain links TRBV7-9 with TRBJ2-1, with D uncertain. The CDR3 loop spans 14 amino acids. CDR1 and CDR2 from the germline V gene are SEHNR and FQNEAQ (reference sequence). The germline V and J ends were trimmed by 3 bases and 5 bases, with 11 bases remaining between them. The CDR3 loop reads CASSFPPADNEQFF. The CDR3 DNA reads TGTGCCAGCAGCTTTCCCCCCGCTGACAATGAGCAGTTCTTC.

This clonotype was found once. This sequence joins TRBV20-1 and TRBJ2-7, with 11 bases matching TRBD2. V shed 3 bases, J shed 3 bases, and the junction held 1 base outside the gene matches. The V gene's germline CDR1 is DFQATT and CDR2 SNEGSKA (reference sequence). This CDR3 comprises 13 residues. CDR3 protein: CSARTSGNYEQYF. The CDR3 region has the DNA TGCAGTGCTAGGACTAGCGGGAACTACGAGCAGTACTTC.